These 8 T cell receptor beta chains came from one sample sequenced in a study of cytomegalovirus exposure and HLA in healthy donors (dated by TCRdb to 2016 to 2017). The library was obtained by the immunoSEQ multiplex PCR assay. The multiplex PCR relied on a mix of 60 forward primers for TCR Vbeta segments and 13 reverse primers for TCR Jbeta segments. Drawn from immuneACCESS, this table holds only the in-frame rearrangements with V and J called that TCRdb kept. Clones are partly lost; checked studies trace under half to an unresolved V gene and leave the rest unexplained. The sample data list about 150,000 clones, and roughly 80% of these were observed just once. The ten largest account for 4% to 6% of the sample. The sample taken for sequencing was PBMCs. Source of these receptors: a man aged 18 to 29 in good health and CMV-seronegative.

With respect to this clone: The junction and the germline gene differ at one end; a read error may be behind it. The V and J genes are TRBV11-3 and TRBJ1-1, with 9 bases lining up with TRBD1. This CDR3 is 14 amino acids long. Germline values: CDR1 SGHNT, CDR2 YENEEA. CDR3 sequence: CAGRKDRGSPEAFF. CDR3 nucleotides: TGTGCCGGCAGAAAGGACAGGGGAAGCCCTGAAGCTTTCTTT.

V and J are TRBV16 and TRBJ2-2; TRBD2 is a possible D gene (5 bases). This CDR3 spans 14 amino acids. The V gene lost 2 bases and the J gene lost 4 bases, with 8 bases spanning the gap. The V gene's germline CDR1 is KGHSY and CDR2 FQNENV. CDR3 amino acids: CASSQRGSTGELFF. The CDR3 DNA sequence: TGTGCCAGCAGCCAAAGAGGGTCCACCGGGGAGCTGTTTTTT.

This chain links TRBV25-1 with TRBJ2-7, with 11 bases matching TRBD2. After removal of 3 bases from V and 3 bases from J, the junction contained 7 bases not matched to a gene. The CDR3 length is 16 residues. Germline V gene sequence: CDR1 MGHDK, CDR2 SYGVNS. The CDR3 here is CASSDGASGRIYEQYF. The CDR3, as DNA: TGTGCCAGCAGTGATGGGGCTAGCGGGAGGATCTACGAGCAGTACTTC.

The rearrangement uses TRBV9 and TRBJ2-1; TRBD1 is a possible D gene (5 bases). V lost 0 bases, J lost 8 bases, and 9 bases lay in between. Germline values: CDR1 SGDLS, CDR2 YYNGEE. The CDR3 covers 13 residues. The chain's CDR3 is CASSVGQGDEQFF. The CDR3 bases are TGTGCCAGCAGCGTAGGGCAGGGCGATGAGCAGTTCTTC.

The V and J genes are TRBV29-1 and TRBJ2-5; D perhaps matches TRBD2 (6 bases). Germline lookup yields CDR1 SQVTM and CDR2 ANQGSEA. The CDR3 is made up of 11 amino acids. Trimming left V 7 bases short and J 5 bases short, with 11 bases between. CDR3: CSANRGETQYF. For the CDR3, the DNA is TGCAGCGCCAACCGGGGGGAGACCCAGTACTTC.

This chain links TRBV5-6 with TRBJ2-5; 7 nucleotides align to TRBD1. The CDR3 length is 14 residues. The junction had 6 bases not matched to a gene; V was cut back by 3 bases and J by 4 bases. Germline values: CDR1 SGHDT, CDR2 YYEEEE. This CDR3 is CASSSIQGRETQYF. CDR3 in DNA: TGTGCCAGCAGCTCAATACAGGGGAGAGAGACCCAGTACTTC.

J is TRBJ1-4 and V is TRBV10-3; a possible D gene is TRBD1 (5 bases). Germline loops: CDR1 ENHRY, CDR2 SYGVKD. The V end was cut by 6 bases, the J end by 4 bases, with 15 bases between. CDR3 size: 15 residues. CDR3 sequence: CAIRASGTFNEKLFF. The CDR3 DNA reads TGTGCCATCAGAGCTTCCGGGACTTTTAATGAAAAACTGTTTTTT.

This rearrangement joins TRBV2 to TRBJ2-2; a possible D gene is TRBD1 (6 bases). The V end lost 6 bases, the J end lost 1 base, and 12 bases lay between the germline ends. The CDR3 runs 15 residues. The germline V gene has CDR1 SNHLY and CDR2 FYNNEI. CDR3 DNA sequence: TGTGCCAGCAGGGCCGGGACAATGAACACCGGGGAGCTGTTTTTT. Its protein product is CASRAGTMNTGELFF.